This T cell receptor beta chain was identified during a study of long-term antiretroviral therapy in people with HIV. The overall study: Samples from the earliest time points predate the 2015 immediate-ART recommendation by about a decade. Overall study results and limits: Although diversity increased after ART, it remained lower than in transplant donor controls. HIV repertoires covered narrower CDR3 length ranges than controls did.

Trimming removed 6 bases from V and 4 bases from J; junction bases left unmatched: 4. Germline V lookup: CDR1 WNHNN, CDR2 SYGVQD (reference sequence). The CDR3 is 14 amino acids. Version v3.0 of the immunoSEQ assay was performed at survey level. The protocol was immunoSEQ multiplex PCR, while the TCRdb copy is restricted to in-frame clones and leaves out a portion. The table records more than 15,000 clones, less than 95% of them present only once. This clone appeared once. Antigen specificity is unknown. The input for sequencing was unsorted PBMCs, taken 6.4 years after starting antiretroviral therapy. The chain has TRBV10-1 and TRBJ2-1; 9 bases are shared with TRBD1. This receptor was obtained from a woman aged 50 to 60 with HIV. CDR3 bases: TGCGCCAGCAGGATGACAGGGGGGTACAATGAGCAGTTCTTC. It is translated as CASRMTGGYNEQFF.